Below, 27 T cell receptor beta chains from the same sample are listed, as sequenced in a study of T cells in Graves' hyperthyroidism and ophthalmopathy. The investigators amplified TCR beta CDR3 regions from RNA transcripts. Carried out on the TCR CDR3, a first-round RT-PCR used the HTBI primer set. TCRdb re-derived calls from the multiplex PCR reads in MiXCR, one entry per CDR3 protein. The sample comprises more than 500,000 distinct CDR3 sequences, roughly 14% of which are singletons, and approximately 4.2% rests with the top ten. Sequences were obtained from blood. The receptors were sampled from a woman in her 40s with Graves' ophthalmopathy.

This clonotype was recorded at least ten times. The chain carries TRBV11-2 and TRBJ2-7; D remains unclear. Trimming removed 5 bases at V and 0 bases at J, with 17 bases between. Germline V lookup: CDR1 SGHAT, CDR2 FQNNGV. CDR3 length: 16 amino acids. This CDR3 reads CASSPAPNAGSYEQYF. The CDR3 DNA is TGTGCCAGCAGCCCCGCGCCTAACGCCGGCTCCTACGAGCAGTACTTC.

V usage is TRBV28 and J usage is TRBJ1-5; D is perhaps TRBD1 (6 bases). The CDR3 length is 13 residues. Trimming stripped 3 bases from V and 9 bases from J, with 12 bases between. Germline V gene data show CDR1 as MDHEN and CDR2 as SYDVKM. The CDR3 region has the DNA TGTGCCAGCAGTTTGAGGGGGTCCTTGCCCCAGCATTTT. Encoded protein: CASSLRGSLPQHF.

This clonotype was counted at least ten times. The CDR3 DNA sequence: TGTGCCAGCTCATCGGACGCGAACACTGAAGCTTTCTTT. Translation: CASSSDANTEAFF. The chain is built from TRBV18 and TRBJ1-1; no firm D call. V lost 5 bases to trimming and J lost 1 base, with 8 bases between them. The CDR3 length is 13 residues. Germline values: CDR1 KGHSH, CDR2 LQKENI.

This clonotype came up many times. J is TRBJ2-5 and V is TRBV29-1; 8 nucleotides align to TRBD1. Germline values: CDR1 SQVTM, CDR2 ANQGSEA. The CDR3 is 13 amino acids. V lost 6 bases, J lost 5 bases, and 8 bases stayed unmatched. CDR3 DNA: TGCAGCGTGGGCCAGGGGGCGTTGGAGACCCAGTACTTC. Translation: CSVGQGALETQYF.

There are many counts of this clonotype. J is TRBJ1-2 and V is TRBV9; no definite D call. Germline V gene sequence: CDR1 SGDLS, CDR2 YYNGEE. The CDR3 contains 13 residues. The V and J ends lost 0 bases and 7 bases respectively, with 10 bases between them. The chain's CDR3 is CASSVGGGSGYTF. DNA of the CDR3: TGTGCCAGCAGCGTAGGAGGAGGAAGTGGCTACACCTTC.

Many counts were recorded for this clonotype. The chain is built from TRBV20-1 and TRBJ1-2, with D possibly matching TRBD1 (6 bases). Deletions cut 3 bases from V and 4 bases from J, with 12 bases between. Germline V CDR1 and CDR2: DFQATT, SNEGSKA (reference sequence). This CDR3 has 13 amino acids. This CDR3 is CSARNVGGYGYTF. Written as DNA, the CDR3 is TGCAGTGCTAGGAATGTAGGGGGCTATGGCTACACCTTC.

This clonotype was seen at least ten times. V is TRBV6-5 and J is TRBJ1-1; no definite D call. Germline lookup yields CDR1 MNHEY and CDR2 SVGAGI. The CDR3 contains 16 residues. V was shortened by 0 bases and J by 1 base, with 12 bases between the two germline ends. CDR3 amino acids: CASSYSGSVWNTEAFF. The CDR3 nucleotides are TGTGCCAGCAGTTACTCCGGCAGTGTATGGAACACTGAAGCTTTCTTT.

V is TRBV19 and J is TRBJ1-5; D unresolved. V lost 8 bases and J 3 bases, leaving 14 bases between the germline ends. This CDR3 has 14 residues. In germline, CDR1 is LNHDA, CDR2 SQIVND (reference sequence). The CDR3 nucleotides are TGTGCCAGTTCGGCGGCACACTCCAATCAGCCCCAGCATTTT. Translated: CASSAAHSNQPQHF. Based on the CDR3 plus reference TRBV19 and TRBJ1-5, the full variable domain is DGGITQSPKYLFRKEGQNVTLSCEQNLNHDAMYWYRQDPGQGLRLIYYSQIVNDFQKGDIAEGYSVSREKKESFPLTVTSAQKNPTAFYLCASSAAHSNQPQHFGDGTRLSIL.

This clonotype showed up many times. The chain recombines TRBV30 with TRBJ1-2, with TRBD1 matching 7 bases. From germline, CDR1 is GTSNPN and CDR2 SVGIG (reference sequence). The CDR3 has 12 residues. The V gene end was trimmed by 2 bases and the J gene end by 6 bases; junction bases not matched to a gene: 3. The CDR3 loop is CAWSIQGDGYTF. CDR3 sequence (DNA): TGTGCCTGGAGTATCCAGGGGGATGGCTACACCTTC.

In its sample, this clonotype was seen many times. This chain joins TRBV2 and TRBJ1-2, with D unresolved. Germline V gives CDR1 SNHLY, CDR2 FYNNEI. V was clipped by 1 base and J by 4 bases, with 16 bases between them. The CDR3 is made up of 16 amino acids. CDR3 bases: TGTGCCAGCAGTGAAGACGGGCGGGGTTATGGCTATGGCTACACCTTC. Translation: CASSEDGRGYGYGYTF.

This clonotype was counted ten times or more. The chain recombines TRBV28 with TRBJ1-5, with 8 bases matching TRBD1. Trimming took 6 bases from V and 6 from J; bases not matched to a gene: 10. This CDR3 spans 15 amino acids. Germline CDR1 reads MDHEN; CDR2 reads SYDVKM. The CDR3 bases are TGTGCCAGCAGCGACCTTCAGGGGGCCCCTCAGCCCCAGCATTTT. The encoded protein is CASSDLQGAPQPQHF. The variable domain in full, completed from reference TRBV28 and TRBJ1-5, reads DVKVTQSSRYLVKRTGEKVFLECVQDMDHENMFWYRQDPGLGLRLIYFSYDVKMKEKGDIPEGYSVSREKKERFSLILESASTNQTSMYLCASSDLQGAPQPQHFGDGTRLSIL.

This clonotype was found a few times. The rearrangement links TRBV20-1 to TRBJ2-7; 16 positions agree with TRBD2. This CDR3 contains 18 residues. J gave up 2 bases and V 8 bases, and 15 bases lay outside the gene matches. Germline CDR1 reads DFQATT; CDR2 reads SNEGSKA (reference sequence). CDR3 region: CSPTRSGLAGGKAYEQYF. In DNA, the CDR3 is TGCAGTCCAACCCGTTCGGGACTAGCGGGAGGGAAGGCCTACGAGCAGTACTTC.

The chain joins TRBV19 to TRBJ1-1, with 7 bases identical to TRBD1. The V segment lost 5 bases and the J segment 5 bases; nucleotides outside the gene matches: 5. The germline gives CDR1 LNHDA, CDR2 SQIVND (reference sequence). The CDR3 is 13 residues long. CDR3 DNA: TGTGCCAGTAGTGCAAACAGGGGAACTGAAGCTTTCTTT. This codes for CASSANRGTEAFF.

The V call is TRBV2, the J call TRBJ2-3; D gene uncertain. This CDR3 contains 14 residues. Germline-derived CDR1 and CDR2 are SNHLY and FYNNEI. V lost 6 bases, J lost 0 bases, and 10 bases lay in between. Here the CDR3 DNA reads TGTGCCAGCAGCCGTCAGGCGAGCACAGATACGCAGTATTTT. Residues: CASSRQASTDTQYF.

In this sample, this clonotype turned up a few times. This chain's CDR3 is CSARDRRGGFTDTQYF. CDR3 nucleotide sequence: TGCAGTGCTAGAGACCGTAGGGGGGGGTTCACAGATACGCAGTATTTT. The genes are TRBV20-1 and TRBJ2-3, with D perhaps matching TRBD2 (7 bases). Germline loops: CDR1 DFQATT, CDR2 SNEGSKA (reference sequence). Trimming pared 0 bases from V and 2 bases from J, leaving 15 bases between. The CDR3 sequence is 16 residues long.

This clonotype showed up many times. CDR3 DNA sequence: TGTGCCAGCGGAGACCCGAGCTCCTACGAGCAGTACTTC. Translation gives CASGDPSSYEQYF. V and J are TRBV11-3 and TRBJ2-7; D is undetermined. Trimming cost V 8 bases and J 0 bases, with 11 bases left between them. From germline, CDR1 is SGHNT and CDR2 YENEEA. The CDR3 consists of 13 residues.

The chain recombines TRBV7-9 with TRBJ1-2, with D hard to call. This CDR3 is built from 14 residues. V shed 4 bases and J shed 2 bases, with 11 bases lying between them. CDR1 SEHNR and CDR2 FQNEAQ come from the germline V gene (reference sequence). DNA for the CDR3: TGTGCCAGCAGCTCTACCGGGAGAAACTATGGCTACACCTTC. Translated: CASSSTGRNYGYTF.

Remarks on this clonotype: A single base separates this from a much larger clone, so it may be a read error. The chain is built from TRBV24-1 and TRBJ2-3, with TRBD1 matching 7 bases. This CDR3 is built from 15 residues. CDR1 KGHDR and CDR2 SFDVKD come from the germline V gene. With V trimmed by 0 bases and J by 2 bases, 1 base remained unmatched. The CDR3 reads CATSDLQGDTDTQYF. The CDR3 nucleotides read TGTGCCACCAGTGATTTGCAGGGGGACACAGATACGCAGTATTTT.

For the CDR3, the DNA is TGTGCCAGCAGTTCCTGGGGGGGACAGGGACACTACGAGCAGTACTTC. It is translated as CASSSWGGQGHYEQYF. V usage is TRBV28 and J usage is TRBJ2-7, with 9 bases matching TRBD1. Looked up from germline, CDR1 is MDHEN and CDR2 is SYDVKM. The CDR3 loop spans 16 amino acids. V shed 4 bases, J shed 3 bases, and the junction held 10 bases outside the gene matches.

This clonotype was found many times. V gene TRBV12-3 or TRBV12-4 combines with J gene TRBJ2-2; D is possibly TRBD1 or TRBD2 (5 bases each). The CDR3 has 17 residues. Trimming shortened V by 3 bases and J by 4 bases, and 18 bases separated the two germline ends. DNA for the CDR3: TGTGCCAGCAGTTTTGGCCGGGCGTGGGGGATCACCGGGGAGCTGTTTTTT. Protein sequence: CASSFGRAWGITGELFF.

This clonotype was recorded at least ten times. The rearrangement joins TRBV6-5 to TRBJ2-7; possible D gene TRBD2, 6 bases. Germline CDR1 and CDR2: MNHEY and SVGAGI. The CDR3 runs 11 residues. V was pared by 7 bases and J by 3 bases, with 7 bases between. The CDR3 DNA follows: TGTGCCAGCACGGGGGTCTACGAGCAGTACTTC. Its translation is CASTGVYEQYF.

This clonotype occurred many times. This sequence joins TRBV2 and TRBJ2-7; the D is unclear. Germline loops: CDR1 SNHLY, CDR2 FYNNEI. This CDR3 contains 15 residues. Trimming cost V 0 bases and J 2 bases, with 11 bases left between them. The DNA for the CDR3 is TGTGCCAGCAGTGAAGCAGGCCTCTCGGCCTACGAGCAGTACTTC. Amino acid sequence: CASSEAGLSAYEQYF.

This clonotype was observed many times. Mismatch with germline at one junction end may stem from a read error. This chain links TRBV24-1 with TRBJ2-5; D is possibly TRBD2 (5 bases). Germline-derived CDR1 and CDR2 are KGHDR and SFDVKD. The CDR3 has 15 amino acids. The CDR3, as DNA: TGTGCCACCAGTGATAAGGCGGGCCCCCGGAAGACCCGGTACTTC. It encodes CATSDKAGPRKTRYF.

This clonotype was detected many times. The CDR3 region has the DNA TGTGCCAGCAGTCGTTACCCCAGAATGGGGGAGCAGTACTTC. This translates into CASSRYPRMGEQYF. This rearrangement joins TRBV27 to TRBJ2-7; D gene unclear. V shed 5 bases and J shed 7 bases, with 18 bases lying between them. CDR3 length: 14 residues. Germline values: CDR1 MNHEY, CDR2 SMNVEV (reference sequence).

This clonotype was picked up many times. The chain combines TRBV12-3 or TRBV12-4 with TRBJ2-7, with 12 bases fitting TRBD2. V was clipped by 6 bases and J by 6 bases; unmatched bases: 9. The CDR3 runs to 15 residues. The CDR3 DNA reads as TGTGCCAGCAGCCGCCGCGAGACTAGCGGGAGCGAGCAGTACTTC. The encoded protein is CASSRRETSGSEQYF.

The sample holds many counts of this clonotype. The chain has TRBV4-1 and TRBJ2-7; TRBD1 matches 7 bases. Germline loops: CDR1 MGHRA, CDR2 YSYEKL. J was trimmed by 2 bases and V by 0 bases; bases with no gene match: 4. The CDR3 loop spans 15 amino acids. Here the CDR3 DNA reads TGCGCCAGCAGCCAAGAGCCGACAGGGACCTACGAGCAGTACTTC. This translates into CASSQEPTGTYEQYF.

The genes are TRBV28 and TRBJ1-1; TRBD1 agrees at 10 bases. This CDR3 spans 12 amino acids. Per germline, CDR1 MDHEN and CDR2 SYDVKM. Trimming cost V 7 bases and J 7 bases; bases outside gene matches: 3. In DNA, the CDR3 is TGTGCCAGCATGACAGGGGGCCTTGAAGCTTTCTTT. Protein sequence: CASMTGGLEAFF.